The clone carrying this T cell receptor (beta chain) was observed a few times. What it recognizes is unknown. The data were taken from a study of CD8 T cells in ankylosing spondylitis. Broader study findings: The study looked at matched synovial fluid samples from ankylosing spondylitis patients. Disease-linked clones were reported to be significantly enriched there. Ankylosing spondylitis blood appeared to carry a characteristic TCR beta motif of roughly 8 highly homologous variants.

MiXCR was run by TCRdb on the 5' RACE reads, yielding one entry per CDR3 protein. The sample lists some 800,000 distinct CDR3 sequences, roughly 10% occurring once. Germline-derived CDR1 and CDR2 are SGHTA and FQGNSA. CDR3 length: 16 residues. Trimming cost V 2 bases and J 4 bases; bases outside gene matches: 9. The sequence derives from a male donor with ankylosing spondylitis. Input material: blood, either unsorted or a sorted T cell fraction (not recorded which). V and J are TRBV7-2 and TRBJ2-5, with 8 bases fitting TRBD1. Here the CDR3 reads CASSLRGQGAGETQYF. The CDR3 coding sequence is TGTGCCAGCAGCTTACGGGGTCAGGGGGCCGGAGAGACCCAGTACTTC.